Ten or more counts support the clone carrying this T cell receptor beta chain. The target antigen is unknown. This CDR3 has 14 residues. From germline, CDR1 is SGHRS and CDR2 YFSETQ. V was pared by 4 bases and J by 4 bases, with 6 bases of the junction left unmatched. Each CDR3 protein is one row after TCRdb ran MiXCR on the RT-PCR reads. The data show about 530,000 distinct CDR3 sequences, with approximately 12% seen just once and about 9.4% held by the top ten. The sample belongs to a study of response to subunit inactivated influenza vaccine. Study-level findings and limits: Few new T cells, the authors suggested, are recruited by each seasonal influenza vaccination.

Here the sequenced sample was PBMCs from blood, taken on the day of vaccination. This sequence was found in a man aged 50 or older who received an inactivated influenza vaccine. The J gene is TRBJ2-7, the V gene TRBV5-1, with 9 nucleotides matching TRBD1. Here the CDR3 reads CASSPRQGGYEQYF. In nucleotides, the CDR3 is TGCGCCAGCAGCCCCCGACAGGGGGGATACGAGCAGTACTTC.